The following is a T cell receptor beta chain sequence with its context. Trimming removed 11 bases from V and 6 bases from J; junction bases left unmatched: 13. The CDR3 has 15 residues. This specimen comes from a study of CD8 T cells in Susac syndrome. Roughly 0.5 to 1 ug RNA was reverse transcribed with random hexamers. TCR beta CDR3 was amplified by immunoSEQ multiplex PCR. This amplification extended across 54 Vbeta and 13 Jbeta segments. TCRdb fed the immunoSEQ multiplex PCR reads into MiXCR, producing one record per CDR3 protein. This sample has about 60,000 distinct CDR3 sequences, with more than 90% found just once.

The sequence was collected from a human donor in good health. The sample was CD8+ T cells from PBMCs. V and J are TRBV23-1 and TRBJ2-2, with 9 nucleotides matching TRBD1. TRBV23-1 is classed as an ORF, of uncertain function. In DNA, the CDR3 is TGCGCCGGACTATTCCGGACAGGGGAGGCCGGGGAGCTGTTTTTT. Translated: CAGLFRTGEAGELFF.